This TCR beta chain was sequenced for a study of blood T cell repertoires in COVID-19. The repertoire was sequenced with immunoSEQ multiplex PCR; TCRdb's copy has only in-frame clones and lacks some. In the table there are tens of thousands of clones, about 88% of which are singletons. The receptor comes from a human donor in a cohort sampled during active COVID-19. The specimen was peripheral blood.

Here the CDR3 DNA reads TGTGCCAGCAGCTTAAGGGCCCGACAGGCCGAAAAACTGTTTTTT. This sequence encodes CASSLRARQAEKLFF. The chain is built from TRBV7-9 and TRBJ1-4; TRBD1 is a possible D gene (6 bases). This CDR3 is built from 15 residues. Germline values: CDR1 SEHNR, CDR2 FQNEAQ (reference sequence). The V and J ends lost 2 bases and 8 bases respectively, with 15 bases between them.